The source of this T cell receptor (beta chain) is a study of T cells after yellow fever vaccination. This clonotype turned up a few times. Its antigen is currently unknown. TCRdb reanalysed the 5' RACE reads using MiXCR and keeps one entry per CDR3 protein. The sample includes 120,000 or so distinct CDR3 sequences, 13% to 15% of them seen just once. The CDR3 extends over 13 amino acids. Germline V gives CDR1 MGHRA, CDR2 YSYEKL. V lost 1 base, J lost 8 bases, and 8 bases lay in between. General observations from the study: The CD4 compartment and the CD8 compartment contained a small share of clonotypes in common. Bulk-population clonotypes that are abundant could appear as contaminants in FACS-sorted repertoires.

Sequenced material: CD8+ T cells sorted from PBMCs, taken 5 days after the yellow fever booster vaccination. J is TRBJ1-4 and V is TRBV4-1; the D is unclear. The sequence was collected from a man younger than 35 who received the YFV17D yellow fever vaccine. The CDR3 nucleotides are TGCGCCAGCAGCCAAGTCTTAACGGAAAAACTGTTTTTT. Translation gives CASSQVLTEKLFF.